The T cell receptor (beta chain) described here comes from a study of blood T cell repertoires in COVID-19. Trimming removed 0 bases from V and 2 bases from J, with 16 bases in between. The germline V gene has CDR1 SGHAT and CDR2 FQNNGV. The length of the CDR3 is 18 residues. TCRdb keeps only in-frame clones here, not all; method: immunoSEQ multiplex PCR. The sample carries 260,000 or so clones, roughly 87% recorded once. This clonotype originated in a man between 18 and 29 years old with active or convalescent COVID-19. J is TRBJ2-2 and V is TRBV11-2, with a possible D match to TRBD1 (6 bases). The specimen was peripheral blood. CDR3 DNA sequence: TGTGCCAGCAGCTTAGATTGGGGGCGTTCCGGCAACACCGGGGAGCTGTTTTTT. Its protein product is CASSLDWGRSGNTGELFF.